Listed here are 20 T cell receptor beta chains from one sample, sequenced in a study of shared clonotypes between healthy human individuals. Clones were read by immunoSEQ multiplex PCR, and TCRdb kept only the in-frame ones, dropping some. This table has roughly 1,100,000 clones, roughly 80% appearing once. The source material was memory CD4+ T cells sorted from blood. The sample's subset: CD45RA-negative fraction. The receptors were gathered from a man aged 18-30 years in good health.

This chain connects TRBV5-6 to TRBJ1-2, with D perhaps TRBD1 (5 bases). V was pared by 4 bases and J by 0 bases, with 16 bases between. This CDR3 is 16 amino acids long. Per the germline V gene, CDR1 is SGHDT and CDR2 is YYEEEE. The CDR3 reads CASSPLGDGPNYGYTF. CDR3 in DNA: TGTGCCAGCAGCCCACTAGGGGACGGCCCTAACTATGGCTACACCTTC.

The rearrangement links TRBV4-3 to TRBJ2-2; 10 bases agree with TRBD1. V gave up 0 bases and J gave up 4 bases; unmatched junction bases: 5. There are 17 residues in the CDR3. Per germline, CDR1 LGHNA and CDR2 YSLEER. As DNA, the CDR3 is TGCGCCAGCAGCCAAGAGCCTGGGACAGGGGTCACCGGGGAGCTGTTTTTT. This gives the protein CASSQEPGTGVTGELFF.

The rearrangement links TRBV6-6 to TRBJ2-7, with 10 bases lining up with TRBD1. With 4 bases clipped from V and 3 bases from J, the junction kept 6 bases outside the gene matches. The CDR3 loop spans 15 amino acids. Germline V gene data show CDR1 as MNHNY and CDR2 as SVGAGI (reference sequence). CDR3 sequence: CASSLTGTGDYEQYF. CDR3 nucleotides: TGTGCCAGCAGTTTAACCGGGACAGGGGACTACGAGCAGTACTTC.

This clone was observed a few times. The chain couples TRBV7-2 to TRBJ2-3; 7 bases align to TRBD2. The CDR3 contains 16 residues. Germline V CDR1 and CDR2: SGHTA, FQGNSA. V lost 4 bases to trimming and J lost 2 bases; unmatched junction nucleotides: 9. CDR3 sequence (DNA): TGTGCCAGCAGCTACCGCCCGGCGGGAGTCACAGATACGCAGTATTTT. It encodes CASSYRPAGVTDTQYF.

The chain recombines TRBV7-2 with TRBJ2-7; TRBD2 is a possible D gene (5 bases). The germline V gene encodes CDR1 SGHTA and CDR2 FQGNSA. V was pared by 3 bases and J by 2 bases, with 14 bases between. The CDR3 sequence is 15 residues long. CDR3 coding DNA: TGTGCCAGCAGCTTTCGGGATCTCTCCACCTACGAGCAGTACTTC. Its protein product is CASSFRDLSTYEQYF.

The chain recombines TRBV10-3 with TRBJ2-7; D may be TRBD2 (6 bases). Trimming left V 6 bases short and J 5 bases short, with 14 bases between. The CDR3 contains 13 residues. Germline lookup yields CDR1 ENHRY and CDR2 SYGVKD. CDR3 region: CAISLGSVDEQYF. The CDR3 coding sequence is TGTGCCATCAGCCTCGGGAGCGTGGACGAGCAGTACTTC.

The V and J genes are TRBV28 and TRBJ2-1; 7 positions agree with TRBD1. With V trimmed by 4 bases and J by 1 base, 7 bases remained unmatched. CDR3 length equals 16 residues. Germline CDR1 is MDHEN and CDR2 is SYDVKM. The CDR3 reads CASSSTTGDSYNEQFF. CDR3 in DNA: TGTGCCAGCAGTTCAACAACAGGGGATTCCTACAATGAGCAGTTCTTC.

This clone was counted ten times or more. The V and J genes are TRBV6-5 and TRBJ1-1; D is unclear. This CDR3 is built from 11 residues. The germline V and J ends were trimmed by 4 bases and 5 bases, with 5 bases remaining between them. Per germline, CDR1 MNHEY and CDR2 SVGAGI. The CDR3 here is CASSSLTEAFF. In DNA, the CDR3 is TGTGCCAGCAGTTCCCTAACTGAAGCTTTCTTT.

The CDR3 nucleotides are TGTGCCATCAAGGACAGGGGGGGAACCTACGAGCAGTACTTC. Its translation is CAIKDRGGTYEQYF. This sequence joins TRBV10-3 and TRBJ2-7, with 10 bases aligning to TRBD1. The CDR3 runs to 14 residues. Per the germline V gene, CDR1 is ENHRY and CDR2 is SYGVKD. J lost 2 bases, V lost 7 bases, and 5 bases had no gene match.

This clone was picked up many times. The chain links TRBV6-6 to TRBJ2-2, with TRBD2 as a possible D gene (5 bases). The CDR3 is 13 residues long. In germline, CDR1 is MNHNY, CDR2 SVGAGI (reference sequence). V lost 6 bases to trimming and J lost 6 bases, with 11 bases between them. The chain's CDR3 is CASRTDYAGELFF. The CDR3 DNA reads as TGTGCCAGCAGAACAGACTATGCCGGGGAGCTGTTTTTT.

V is TRBV5-1 and J is TRBJ2-7, with 8 positions matching TRBD1. This CDR3 spans 22 amino acids. The germline CDR1 and CDR2 sequences are SGHRS and YFSETQ. Unmatched junction bases numbered 23, after V lost 0 bases and J lost 0 bases. The DNA for the CDR3 is TGCGCCAGCAGCTTGGAAGGACAGGGAAATCGTTTAGGCCGGGTCGGCTCCTACGAGCAGTACTTC. It encodes CASSLEGQGNRLGRVGSYEQYF.

The chain links TRBV28 to TRBJ2-2; TRBD2 agrees at 8 bases. V dropped 7 bases and J dropped 5; count of bases not matched to a gene: 0. The CDR3 consists of 12 residues. Germline CDR1 and CDR2: MDHEN and SYDVKM. The CDR3 reads CASKRGTGELFF. CDR3 DNA: TGTGCCAGCAAGCGGGGGACCGGGGAGCTGTTTTTT.

This clone was detected ten times or more. This rearrangement joins TRBV5-1 to TRBJ2-7; 10 nucleotides agree with TRBD2. The CDR3 has 16 amino acids. Germline lookup yields CDR1 SGHRS and CDR2 YFSETQ. The ends lost 4 bases at V and 6 bases at J; junction bases unmatched: 13. Here the CDR3 reads CASSKGGTSDLGEQYF. The CDR3 bases are TGCGCCAGCAGCAAAGGAGGGACTAGCGACTTGGGCGAGCAGTACTTC.

V is TRBV5-1 and J is TRBJ2-7, with TRBD2 as a possible D gene (5 bases). Trimming stripped 5 bases from V and 3 bases from J, with 12 bases between. Germline V CDR1 and CDR2: SGHRS, YFSETQ. The CDR3 runs 13 residues. CDR3 loop: CASRKRGRYEQYF. CDR3 coding DNA: TGCGCCAGCAGGAAGAGAGGGCGCTACGAGCAGTACTTC.

The chain uses TRBV2 and TRBJ1-1, with 7 bases lining up with TRBD1. CDR3 length: 14 residues. The V segment lost 8 bases and the J segment 3 bases; nucleotides outside the gene matches: 9. CDR1 SNHLY and CDR2 FYNNEI come from the germline V gene. The CDR3 DNA is TGTGCCAGCGGTCTTATTACAGGGGACACTGAAGCTTTCTTT. Its protein is CASGLITGDTEAFF.

By sample fraction, this clone is medium-sized. In the same sample, other DNA sequences code for this CDR3. V is TRBV5-4 and J is TRBJ2-7; TRBD1 matches at 8 bases. The V segment lost 4 bases and the J segment 3 bases; nucleotides outside the gene matches: 3. CDR1 SGHNT and CDR2 YYREEE come from the germline V gene (reference sequence). The CDR3 runs 13 residues. CDR3 DNA: TGTGCCAGCAGCAGAGGACAGGGCTACGAGCAGTACTTC. This translates into CASSRGQGYEQYF. Looking up the rest from reference TRBV5-4 and TRBJ2-7 gives the full variable domain: ETGVTQSPTHLIKTRGQQVTLRCSSQSGHNTVSWYQQALGQGPQFIFQYYREEENGRGNFPPRFSGLQFPNYSSELNVNALELDDSALYLCASSRGQGYEQYFGPGTRLTVT.

The chain uses TRBV5-1 and TRBJ2-7; the match to TRBD1 covers 8 bases. The germline CDR1 and CDR2 sequences are SGHRS and YFSETQ. The V and J ends lost 3 bases and 3 bases, in that order; junction bases with no gene match: 11. CDR3 length: 16 residues. CDR3 protein: CASSYGGQGVFYEQYF. The CDR3 DNA reads TGCGCCAGCAGCTATGGAGGACAGGGTGTCTTCTACGAGCAGTACTTC.

The chain recombines TRBV6-4 with TRBJ2-7; D ambiguous. The V end was cut by 0 bases, the J end by 6 bases, with 9 bases between. Germline loops: CDR1 MRHNA, CDR2 SNTAGT. This CDR3 spans 13 amino acids. DNA of the CDR3: TGTGCCAGCAGTGACTCGGTCGCTGGCGAGCAGTACTTC. This codes for CASSDSVAGEQYF.

The chain combines TRBV30 with TRBJ1-4, with TRBD1 matching 8 bases. The CDR3 extends over 16 amino acids. V shed 3 bases, J shed 8 bases, and the junction held 14 bases outside the gene matches. Per germline, CDR1 GTSNPN and CDR2 SVGIG (reference sequence). Written as DNA, the CDR3 is TGTGCCTGGAGCAGAATCCGGGACAGGAAAATGGAAAAACTGTTTTTT. This encodes CAWSRIRDRKMEKLFF.

J is TRBJ2-2 and V is TRBV5-1; D is possibly TRBD1 or TRBD2 (6 bases each). Deletions cut 4 bases from V and 3 bases from J, with 13 bases between. In germline, CDR1 is SGHRS, CDR2 YFSETQ. This CDR3 is 15 amino acids long. The DNA for the CDR3 is TGCGCCAGCAGCCCAACGGGGGCATACACCGGGGAGCTGTTTTTT. Its translation: CASSPTGAYTGELFF.